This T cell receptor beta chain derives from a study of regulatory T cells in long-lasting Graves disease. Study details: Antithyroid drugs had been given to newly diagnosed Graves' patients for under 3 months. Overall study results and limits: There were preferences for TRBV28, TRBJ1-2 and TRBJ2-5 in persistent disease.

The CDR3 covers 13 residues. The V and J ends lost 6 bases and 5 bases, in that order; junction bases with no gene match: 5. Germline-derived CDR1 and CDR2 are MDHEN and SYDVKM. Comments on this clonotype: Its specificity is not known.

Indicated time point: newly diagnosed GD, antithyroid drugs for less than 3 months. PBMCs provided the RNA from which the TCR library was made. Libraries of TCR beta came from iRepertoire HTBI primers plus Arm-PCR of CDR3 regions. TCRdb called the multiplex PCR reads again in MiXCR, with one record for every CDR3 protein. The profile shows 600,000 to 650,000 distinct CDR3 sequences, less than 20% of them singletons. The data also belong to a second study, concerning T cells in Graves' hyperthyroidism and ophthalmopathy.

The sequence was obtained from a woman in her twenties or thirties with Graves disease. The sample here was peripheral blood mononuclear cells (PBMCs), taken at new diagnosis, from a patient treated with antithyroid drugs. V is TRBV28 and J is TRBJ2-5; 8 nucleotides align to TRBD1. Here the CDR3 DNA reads TGTGCCAGCAGGGCAGGGGGCCGCGAGACCCAGTACTTC. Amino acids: CASRAGGRETQYF.